This TCR beta chain was profiled in a study of patients and donors after allogeneic stem cell transplantation. TCRdb reprocessed the RT-PCR reads via MiXCR and lists one record per CDR3 protein. The table has fewer than 180,000 distinct CDR3 sequences, approximately 40% seen once. A note on this clonotype: A read error may produce the germline difference seen at one junction end.

The V gene's germline CDR1 is SGHRS and CDR2 YFSETQ. The CDR3 length is 12 residues. The sample consisted of blood, either unsorted or a sorted T cell fraction (not recorded which). V and J are TRBV5-1 and TRBJ1-4, with D hard to call. This TCR was recovered from a human donor who was either an allogeneic HSCT recipient or a stem cell or donor lymphocyte infusion donor (not recorded which). It is not recorded whose cells these are; they may come from a transplant donor. In nucleotides, the CDR3 is TGCGCCAGCAGCTTGGAATGGGGTGAACTGAATTTT. Residues: CASSLEWGELNF.